This is a list of T cell receptor beta chains from one sample in a study of blood T cell repertoires in COVID-19. The table came from immunoSEQ multiplex PCR; TCRdb's copy has only in-frame clones and leaves some out. Among about 58,000 clones listed, roughly 79% were seen once. Sample: peripheral blood. The source of these receptors is a human donor in a cohort sampled during active COVID-19. Both conserved end residues are part of each CDR3. A D gene is named only where the DNA matches it firmly. Only some rows state a clone size, as once, few, many or a class for expanded clones.

j_gene: TRBJ1-5
d_gene: TRBD1
v_gene: TRBV7-8
abundance: once
CDR3nt: TGTGCCAGCAGCTTAGCTCAGGGGGCTAAACAGCCCCAGCATTTT
CDR3aa: CASSLAQGAKQPQHF

j_gene: TRBJ2-2
d_gene: .
v_gene: TRBV6-7
abundance: .
CDR3nt: TGTGCCAGCAGCCCTTGCGGGACCGGGGAGCTGTTTTTT
CDR3aa: CASSPCGTGELFF

j_gene: TRBJ1-2
d_gene: .
v_gene: TRBV6-2/TRBV6-3
abundance: .
CDR3nt: TGTGCCAGCAGTCCCCTCGGGGGGAGGAACTATGGCTACACCTTC
CDR3aa: CASSPLGGRNYGYTF

j_gene: TRBJ1-6
d_gene: TRBD1
v_gene: TRBV11-2
abundance: .
CDR3nt: TGTGCCAGCAGCACGGACAGGGGGCCTTCACCCCTCCACTTT
CDR3aa: CASSTDRGPSPLHF

j_gene: TRBJ2-1
d_gene: TRBD2
v_gene: TRBV5-1
abundance: .
CDR3nt: TGCGCCAGCAGCTTCTCGCGGGGGAATGAGCAGTTCTTC
CDR3aa: CASSFSRGNEQFF

j_gene: TRBJ2-1
d_gene: TRBD2
v_gene: TRBV6-2/TRBV6-3
abundance: .
CDR3nt: TGTGCCAGCAGTTACGACGGACTAGTCTATGAGCAGTTCTTC
CDR3aa: CASSYDGLVYEQFF

j_gene: TRBJ2-7
d_gene: .
v_gene: TRBV29-1
abundance: .
CDR3nt: TGCAGCGTTAGGTTGGGGGCCGAGCAGTACTTC
CDR3aa: CSVRLGAEQYF

j_gene: TRBJ2-7
d_gene: TRBD2
v_gene: TRBV7-9
abundance: few
CDR3nt: TGTGCCAGCAGCTCCGGACTAGCGGGACCCTACGAGCAGTACTTC
CDR3aa: CASSSGLAGPYEQYF

j_gene: TRBJ2-7
d_gene: .
v_gene: TRBV19
abundance: .
CDR3nt: TGTGCCAGTAGTATGGCAGGGATCTACGTCGAGCAGTACTTC
CDR3aa: CASSMAGIYVEQYF

j_gene: TRBJ2-3
d_gene: .
v_gene: TRBV18
abundance: .
CDR3nt: TGTGCCAGCTCACAAGAACTAGCAGCAGATACGCAGTATTTT
CDR3aa: CASSQELAADTQYF

j_gene: TRBJ2-2
d_gene: .
v_gene: TRBV15
abundance: .
CDR3nt: TGTGCCATAACTCCGGGACTCAACACCGGGGAGCTGTTTTTT
CDR3aa: CAITPGLNTGELFF

j_gene: TRBJ1-2
d_gene: .
v_gene: TRBV27
abundance: .
CDR3nt: TGTGCCAGCAGTTTAACAGGGAACTATGGCTACACCTTC
CDR3aa: CASSLTGNYGYTF

j_gene: TRBJ2-3
d_gene: .
v_gene: TRBV6-6
abundance: .
CDR3nt: TGTGCCAGCAGTCCCTACGTGAAGAAAGATACGCAGTATTTT
CDR3aa: CASSPYVKKDTQYF

j_gene: TRBJ2-7
d_gene: TRBD2
v_gene: TRBV7-9
abundance: .
CDR3nt: TGTGCCAGCAGCCCCTCTAGCGGGAGGGCCTACGAGCAGTACTTC
CDR3aa: CASSPSSGRAYEQYF

j_gene: TRBJ1-2
d_gene: .
v_gene: TRBV21-1
abundance: few
CDR3nt: .
CDR3aa: CASSKVGRGNYGYTF

j_gene: TRBJ1-2
d_gene: .
v_gene: TRBV9
abundance: .
CDR3nt: TGTGCCAGCAGCGCCGGACATACCCTTGGCTACACCTTC
CDR3aa: CASSAGHTLGYTF

j_gene: TRBJ1-2
d_gene: .
v_gene: TRBV11-2
abundance: .
CDR3nt: TGTGCCAGCAGCTTAGATTGGCAGGGGCCGGCGGCTGGCTACACCTTC
CDR3aa: CASSLDWQGPAAGYTF